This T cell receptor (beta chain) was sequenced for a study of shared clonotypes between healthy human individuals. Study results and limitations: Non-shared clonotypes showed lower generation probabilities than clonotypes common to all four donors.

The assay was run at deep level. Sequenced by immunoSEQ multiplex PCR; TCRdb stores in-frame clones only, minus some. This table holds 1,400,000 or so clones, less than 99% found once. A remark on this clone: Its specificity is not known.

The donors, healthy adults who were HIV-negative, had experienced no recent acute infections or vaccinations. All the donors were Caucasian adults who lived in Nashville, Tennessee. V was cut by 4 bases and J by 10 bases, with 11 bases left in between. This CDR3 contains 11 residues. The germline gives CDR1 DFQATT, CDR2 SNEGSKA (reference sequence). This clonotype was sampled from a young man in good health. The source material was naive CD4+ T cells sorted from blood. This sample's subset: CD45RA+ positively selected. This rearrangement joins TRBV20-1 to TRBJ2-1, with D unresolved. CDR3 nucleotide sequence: TGCAGTGCTAATGGATTAAAAGAGCAGTTCTTC. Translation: CSANGLKEQFF.